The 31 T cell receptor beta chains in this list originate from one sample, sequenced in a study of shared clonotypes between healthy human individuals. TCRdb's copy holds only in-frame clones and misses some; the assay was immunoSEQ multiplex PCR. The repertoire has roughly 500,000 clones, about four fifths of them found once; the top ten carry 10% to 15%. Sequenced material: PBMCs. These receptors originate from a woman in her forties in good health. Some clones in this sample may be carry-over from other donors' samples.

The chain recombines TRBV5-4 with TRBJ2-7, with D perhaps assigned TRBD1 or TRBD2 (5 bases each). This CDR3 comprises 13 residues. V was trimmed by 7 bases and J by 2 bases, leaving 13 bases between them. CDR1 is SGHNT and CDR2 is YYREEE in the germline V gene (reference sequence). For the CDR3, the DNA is TGTGCCAGCGGTGGGGACCTTGCCTACGAGCAGTACTTC. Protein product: CASGGDLAYEQYF.

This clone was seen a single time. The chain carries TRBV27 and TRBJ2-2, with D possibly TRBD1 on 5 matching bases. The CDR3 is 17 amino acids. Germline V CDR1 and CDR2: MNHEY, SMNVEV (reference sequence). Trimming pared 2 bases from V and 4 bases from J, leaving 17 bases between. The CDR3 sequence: CASSLTPPRQPTGELFF. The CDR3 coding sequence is TGTGCCAGCAGTTTAACCCCTCCCAGACAGCCCACCGGGGAGCTGTTTTTT.

CDR3 amino acids: CASSVDKTGYGIGELFF. In DNA, the CDR3 is TGTGCCAGCAGCGTAGATAAGACAGGGTACGGGATCGGGGAGCTGTTTTTT. This chain links TRBV9 with TRBJ2-2; 7 bases fit TRBD1. This CDR3 is 17 amino acids long. Germline values: CDR1 SGDLS, CDR2 YYNGEE. V lost 0 bases to trimming and J lost 7 bases; unmatched junction nucleotides: 12.

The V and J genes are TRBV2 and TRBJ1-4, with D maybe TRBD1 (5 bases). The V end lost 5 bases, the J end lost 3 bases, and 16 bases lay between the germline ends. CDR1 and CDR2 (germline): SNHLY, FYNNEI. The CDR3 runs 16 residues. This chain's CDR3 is CASSLEQARANEKLFF. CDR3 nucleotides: TGTGCCAGCAGTCTGGAACAGGCGAGGGCTAATGAAAAACTGTTTTTT.

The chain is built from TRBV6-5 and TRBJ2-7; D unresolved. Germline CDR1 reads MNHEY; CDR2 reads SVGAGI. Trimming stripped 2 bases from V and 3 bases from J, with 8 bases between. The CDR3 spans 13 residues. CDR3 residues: CASSYTGSYEQYF. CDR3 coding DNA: TGTGCCAGCAGTTACACGGGTAGCTACGAGCAGTACTTC.

DNA of the CDR3: TGTGCCAGCAGCTATGGGGGAGGGGCACAAGAGACCCAGTACTTC. It translates to CASSYGGGAQETQYF. This chain connects TRBV7-2 to TRBJ2-5, with 7 positions matching TRBD2. V shed 4 bases and J 2 bases; nucleotides not matched to a gene: 7. This CDR3 has 15 residues. Germline CDR1 is SGHTA and CDR2 is FQGNSA.

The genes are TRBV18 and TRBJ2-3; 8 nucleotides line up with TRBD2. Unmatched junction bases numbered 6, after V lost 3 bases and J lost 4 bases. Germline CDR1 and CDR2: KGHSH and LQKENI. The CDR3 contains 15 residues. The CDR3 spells CASSPPSGSSDTQYF. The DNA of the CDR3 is TGTGCCAGCTCACCCCCAAGCGGGAGTTCAGATACGCAGTATTTT. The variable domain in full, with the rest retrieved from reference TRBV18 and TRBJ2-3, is NAGVMQNPRHLVRRRGQEARLRCSPMKGHSHVYWYRQLPEEGLKFMVYLQKENIIDESGMPKERFSAEFPKEGPSILRIQQVVRGDSAAYFCASSPPSGSSDTQYFGPGTRLTVL.

CDR3 in amino acids: CASSVVGNNSPLHF. The CDR3 DNA is TGTGCCAGCAGCGTAGTCGGAAATAATTCACCCCTCCACTTT. This rearrangement joins TRBV9 to TRBJ1-6; no clear D. CDR3 size: 14 residues. Per the germline V gene, CDR1 is SGDLS and CDR2 is YYNGEE. V was clipped by 0 bases and J by 5 bases, with 6 bases between them.

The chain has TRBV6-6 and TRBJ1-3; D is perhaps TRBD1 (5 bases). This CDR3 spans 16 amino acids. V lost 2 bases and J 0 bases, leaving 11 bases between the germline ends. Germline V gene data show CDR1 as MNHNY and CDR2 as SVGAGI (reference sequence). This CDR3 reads CASSYRWDVSGNTIYF. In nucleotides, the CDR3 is TGTGCCAGCAGTTACCGCTGGGACGTCTCTGGAAACACCATATATTTT.

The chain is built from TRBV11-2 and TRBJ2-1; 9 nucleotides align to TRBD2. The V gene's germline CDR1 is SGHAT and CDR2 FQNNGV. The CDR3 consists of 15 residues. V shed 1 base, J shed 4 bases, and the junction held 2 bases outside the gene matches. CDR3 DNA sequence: TGTGCCAGCAGCTTAGCCCTAGCGGGATACAATGAGCAGTTCTTC. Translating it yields CASSLALAGYNEQFF.

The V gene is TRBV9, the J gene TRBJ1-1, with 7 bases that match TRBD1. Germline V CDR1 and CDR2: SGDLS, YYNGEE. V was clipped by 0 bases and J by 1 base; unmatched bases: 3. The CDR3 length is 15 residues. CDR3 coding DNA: TGTGCCAGCAGCGTAGCTCCAGGGGGGAACACTGAAGCTTTCTTT. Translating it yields CASSVAPGGNTEAFF.

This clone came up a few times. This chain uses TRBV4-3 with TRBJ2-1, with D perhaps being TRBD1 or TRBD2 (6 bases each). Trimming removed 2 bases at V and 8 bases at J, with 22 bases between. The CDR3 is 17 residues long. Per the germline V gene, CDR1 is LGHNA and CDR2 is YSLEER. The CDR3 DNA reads TGCGCCAGCAGCCAATTCGTAGGGGGGCTGACTAAGGATGAGCAGTTCTTC. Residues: CASSQFVGGLTKDEQFF.

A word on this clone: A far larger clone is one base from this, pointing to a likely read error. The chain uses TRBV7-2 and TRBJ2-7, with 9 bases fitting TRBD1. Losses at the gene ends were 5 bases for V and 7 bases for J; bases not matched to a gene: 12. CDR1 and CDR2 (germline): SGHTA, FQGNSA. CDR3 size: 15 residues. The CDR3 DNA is TGTGCCAGCAGCGCACGGACAGGGGTAACGAGGGAGCAGTACTTC. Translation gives CASSARTGVTREQYF.

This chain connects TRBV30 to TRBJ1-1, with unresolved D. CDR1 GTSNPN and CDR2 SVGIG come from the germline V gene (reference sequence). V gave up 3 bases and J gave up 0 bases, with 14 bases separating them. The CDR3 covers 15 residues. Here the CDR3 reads CAWRWKVTLNTEAFF. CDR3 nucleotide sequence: TGTGCCTGGAGGTGGAAGGTCACTTTGAACACTGAAGCTTTCTTT.

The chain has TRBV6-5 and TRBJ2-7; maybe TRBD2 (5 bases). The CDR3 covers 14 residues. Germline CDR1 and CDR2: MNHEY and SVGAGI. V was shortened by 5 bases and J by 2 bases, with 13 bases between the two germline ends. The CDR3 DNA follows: TGTGCCAGCAGTCGGACTTCGCTCGCCTACGAGCAGTACTTC. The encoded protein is CASSRTSLAYEQYF.

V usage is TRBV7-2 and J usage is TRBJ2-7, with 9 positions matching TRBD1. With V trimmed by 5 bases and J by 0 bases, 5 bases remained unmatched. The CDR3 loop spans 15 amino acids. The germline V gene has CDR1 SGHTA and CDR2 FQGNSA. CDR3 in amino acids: CASSPGQGRSYEQYF. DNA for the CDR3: TGTGCCAGCAGCCCTGGACAGGGGCGCTCCTACGAGCAGTACTTC.

CDR3 sequence: CASRHREGNIQYF. In DNA, the CDR3 is TGTGCCAGCAGACACAGGGAGGGAAACATTCAGTACTTC. This chain connects TRBV11-2 to TRBJ2-4; tentatively, D is TRBD2 (7 bases). Germline CDR1 SGHAT, CDR2 FQNNGV. This CDR3 has 13 amino acids. V lost 6 bases and J 6 bases, leaving 12 bases between the germline ends.

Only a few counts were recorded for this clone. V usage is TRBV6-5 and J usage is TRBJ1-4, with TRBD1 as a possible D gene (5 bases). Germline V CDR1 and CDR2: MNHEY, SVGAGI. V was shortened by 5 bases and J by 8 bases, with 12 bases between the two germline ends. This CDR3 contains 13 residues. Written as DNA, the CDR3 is TGTGCCAGCAGTGGGGGGTGGCGAGAAAAACTGTTTTTT. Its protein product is CASSGGWREKLFF.

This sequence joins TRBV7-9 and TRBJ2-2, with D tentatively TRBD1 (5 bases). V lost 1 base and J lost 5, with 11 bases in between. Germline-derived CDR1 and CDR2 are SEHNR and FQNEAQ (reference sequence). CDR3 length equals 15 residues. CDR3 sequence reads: CASSLVEAGTGELFF. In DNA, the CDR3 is TGTGCCAGCAGCTTAGTTGAGGCAGGGACCGGGGAGCTGTTTTTT.

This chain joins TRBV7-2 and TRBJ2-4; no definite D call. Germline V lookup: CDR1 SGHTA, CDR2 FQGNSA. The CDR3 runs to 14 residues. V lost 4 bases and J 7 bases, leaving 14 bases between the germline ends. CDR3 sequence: CASSSPPGINIQYF. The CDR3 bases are TGTGCCAGCAGCTCCCCCCCCGGCATCAACATTCAGTACTTC.

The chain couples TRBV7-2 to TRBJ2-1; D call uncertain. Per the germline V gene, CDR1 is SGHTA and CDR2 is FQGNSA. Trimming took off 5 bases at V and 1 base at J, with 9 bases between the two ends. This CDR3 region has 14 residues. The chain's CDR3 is CASSTTTSYNEQFF. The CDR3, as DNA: TGTGCCAGCAGCACCACTACGTCCTACAATGAGCAGTTCTTC.

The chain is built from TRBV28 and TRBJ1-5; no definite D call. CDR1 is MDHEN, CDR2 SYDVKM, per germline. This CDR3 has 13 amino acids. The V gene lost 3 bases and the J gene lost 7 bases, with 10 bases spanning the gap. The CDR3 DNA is TGTGCCAGCAGTTTCCCCCCCTGGCAGCCCCAGCATTTT. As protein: CASSFPPWQPQHF.

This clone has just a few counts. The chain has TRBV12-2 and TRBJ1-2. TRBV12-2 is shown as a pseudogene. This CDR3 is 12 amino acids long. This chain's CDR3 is CASRRGNYGYTF. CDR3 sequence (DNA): TGTGCAAGTCGCCGGGGGAACTATGGCTACACCTTC.

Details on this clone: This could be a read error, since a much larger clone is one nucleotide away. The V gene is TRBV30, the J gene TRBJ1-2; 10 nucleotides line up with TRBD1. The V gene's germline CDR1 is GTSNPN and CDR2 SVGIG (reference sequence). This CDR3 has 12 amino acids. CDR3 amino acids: CAWMRDRGGHTF. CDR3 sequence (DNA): TGTGCCTGGATGAGGGACAGGGGTGGCCACACCTTC.

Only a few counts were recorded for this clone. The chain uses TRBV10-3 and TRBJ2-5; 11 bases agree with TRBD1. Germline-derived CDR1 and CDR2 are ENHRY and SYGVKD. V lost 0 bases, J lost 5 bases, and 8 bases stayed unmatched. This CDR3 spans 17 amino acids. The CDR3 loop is CAISESAGTGGVETQYF. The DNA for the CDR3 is TGTGCCATCAGTGAGTCGGCCGGGACAGGGGGTGTGGAGACCCAGTACTTC.

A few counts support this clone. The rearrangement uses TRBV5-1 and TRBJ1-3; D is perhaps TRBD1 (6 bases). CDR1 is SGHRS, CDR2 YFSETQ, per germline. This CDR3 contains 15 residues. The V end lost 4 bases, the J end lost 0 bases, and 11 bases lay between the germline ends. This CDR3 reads CASSRSGDSGNTIYF. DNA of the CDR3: TGCGCCAGCAGCAGATCAGGGGACTCTGGAAACACCATATATTTT.

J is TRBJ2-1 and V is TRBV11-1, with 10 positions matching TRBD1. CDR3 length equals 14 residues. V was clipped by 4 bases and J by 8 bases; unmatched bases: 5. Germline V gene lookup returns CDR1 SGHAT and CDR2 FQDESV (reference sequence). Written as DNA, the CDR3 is TGTGCCAGCAGCTCGTGGACAGGGGGGCATGAGCAGTTCTTC. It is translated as CASSSWTGGHEQFF.

The DNA for the CDR3 is TGTGCCAGCAGATCCCCTTCCCAGGGACCCGATGGCTACACCTTC. Encoded protein: CASRSPSQGPDGYTF. This chain connects TRBV28 to TRBJ1-2; a weak D match, TRBD1 (5 bases). The ends were cut back, 6 bases at V and 6 bases at J, with 20 bases in the middle. CDR1 and CDR2 (germline): MDHEN, SYDVKM. The CDR3 is made up of 15 amino acids.

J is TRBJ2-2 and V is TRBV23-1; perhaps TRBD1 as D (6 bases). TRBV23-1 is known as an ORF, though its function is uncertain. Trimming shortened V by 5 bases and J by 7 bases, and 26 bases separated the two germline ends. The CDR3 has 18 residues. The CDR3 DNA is TGCGCCAGCAGTGCGATGGGTGTCAGGGAGTCCAGGGGCGGGGAGCTGTTTTTT. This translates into CASSAMGVRESRGGELFF.

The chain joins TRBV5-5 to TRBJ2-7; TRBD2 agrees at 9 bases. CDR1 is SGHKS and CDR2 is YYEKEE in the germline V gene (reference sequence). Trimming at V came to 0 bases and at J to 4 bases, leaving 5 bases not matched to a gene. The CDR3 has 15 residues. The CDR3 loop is CASSLVAGGQYEQYF. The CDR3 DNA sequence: TGTGCCAGCAGCTTGGTGGCGGGAGGGCAGTACGAGCAGTACTTC.

CDR3 in amino acids: CASSKSGLAADQETQYF. The CDR3 DNA sequence: TGTGCCAGCAGCAAATCCGGACTAGCGGCCGACCAAGAGACCCAGTACTTC. V and J are TRBV21-1 and TRBJ2-5; the table gives TRBD2 as D, unverified against the DNA. TRBV21-1 is assigned pseudogene status. This CDR3 region has 17 residues.